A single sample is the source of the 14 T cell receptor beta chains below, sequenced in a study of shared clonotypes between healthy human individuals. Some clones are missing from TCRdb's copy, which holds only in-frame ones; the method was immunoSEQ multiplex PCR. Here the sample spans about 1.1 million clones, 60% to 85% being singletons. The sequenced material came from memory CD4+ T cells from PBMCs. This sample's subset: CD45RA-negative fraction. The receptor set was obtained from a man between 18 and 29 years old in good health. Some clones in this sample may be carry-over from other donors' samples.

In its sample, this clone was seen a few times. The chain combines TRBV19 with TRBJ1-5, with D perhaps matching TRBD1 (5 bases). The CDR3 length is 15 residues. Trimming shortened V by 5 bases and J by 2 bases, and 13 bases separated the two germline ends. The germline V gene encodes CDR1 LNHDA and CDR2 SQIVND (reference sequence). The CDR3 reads CASSGIGGGNQPQHF. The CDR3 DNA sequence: TGTGCCAGTAGTGGGATCGGAGGGGGCAATCAGCCCCAGCATTTT.

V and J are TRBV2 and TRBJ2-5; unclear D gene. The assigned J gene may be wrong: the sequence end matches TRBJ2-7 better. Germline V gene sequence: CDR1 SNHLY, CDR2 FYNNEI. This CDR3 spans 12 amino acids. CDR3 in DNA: TGTGCCAGCAGTGAGCGATCCTACGAGCAGTACTTC. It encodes CASSERSYEQYF.

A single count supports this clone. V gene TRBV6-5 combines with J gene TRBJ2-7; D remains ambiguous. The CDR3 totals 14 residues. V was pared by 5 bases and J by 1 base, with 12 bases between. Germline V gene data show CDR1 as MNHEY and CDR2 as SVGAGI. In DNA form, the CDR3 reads TGTGCCAGCAGTCGACGGAGTTATTCCTACGAGCAGTACTTC. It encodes CASSRRSYSYEQYF.

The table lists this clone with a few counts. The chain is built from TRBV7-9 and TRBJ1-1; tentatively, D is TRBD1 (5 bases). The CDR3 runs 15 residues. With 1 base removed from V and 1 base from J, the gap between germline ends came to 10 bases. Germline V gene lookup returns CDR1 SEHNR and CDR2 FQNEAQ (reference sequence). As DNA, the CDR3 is TGTGCCAGCAGCTTAGGGGGACGGCAGAACACTGAAGCTTTCTTT. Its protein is CASSLGGRQNTEAFF.

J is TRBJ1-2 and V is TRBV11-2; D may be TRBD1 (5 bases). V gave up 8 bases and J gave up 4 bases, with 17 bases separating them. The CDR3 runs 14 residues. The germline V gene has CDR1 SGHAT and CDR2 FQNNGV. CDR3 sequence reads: CASSEVRQSYGYTF. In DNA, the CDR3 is TGTGCCAGCTCCGAAGTAAGACAGAGCTATGGCTACACCTTC.

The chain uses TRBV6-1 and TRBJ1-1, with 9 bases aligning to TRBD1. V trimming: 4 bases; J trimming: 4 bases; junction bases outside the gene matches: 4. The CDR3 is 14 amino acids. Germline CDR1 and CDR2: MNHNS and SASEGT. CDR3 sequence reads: CASSAGQGSTEAFF. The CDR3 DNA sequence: TGTGCCAGCAGTGCCGGACAGGGGAGCACTGAAGCTTTCTTT.

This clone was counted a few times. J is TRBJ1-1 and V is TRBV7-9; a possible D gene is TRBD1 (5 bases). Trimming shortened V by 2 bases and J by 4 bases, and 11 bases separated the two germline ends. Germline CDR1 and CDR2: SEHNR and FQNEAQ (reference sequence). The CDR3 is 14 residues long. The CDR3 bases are TGTGCCAGCAGCTTAACTACTGGGGGCACTGAAGCTTTCTTT. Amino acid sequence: CASSLTTGGTEAFF.

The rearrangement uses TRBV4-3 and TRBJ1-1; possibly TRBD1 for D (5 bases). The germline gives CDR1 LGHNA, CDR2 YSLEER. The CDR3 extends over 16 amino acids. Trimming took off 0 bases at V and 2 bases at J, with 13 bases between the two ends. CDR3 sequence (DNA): TGCGCCAGCAGCCAAGATCAGACAGCCAGAAACACTGAAGCTTTCTTT. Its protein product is CASSQDQTARNTEAFF.

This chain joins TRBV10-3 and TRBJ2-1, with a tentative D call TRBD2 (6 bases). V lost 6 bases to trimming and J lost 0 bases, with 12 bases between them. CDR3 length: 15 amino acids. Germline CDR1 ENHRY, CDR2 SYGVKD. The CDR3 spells CAIRGGPSSYNEQFF. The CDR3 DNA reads TGTGCCATCAGGGGGGGACCGAGCTCCTACAATGAGCAGTTCTTC.

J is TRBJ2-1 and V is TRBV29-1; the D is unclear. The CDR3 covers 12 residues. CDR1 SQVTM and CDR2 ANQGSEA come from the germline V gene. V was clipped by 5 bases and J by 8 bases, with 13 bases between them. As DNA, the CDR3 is TGCAGCGTTTGGGGTTATCTCCATGAGCAGTTCTTC. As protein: CSVWGYLHEQFF.

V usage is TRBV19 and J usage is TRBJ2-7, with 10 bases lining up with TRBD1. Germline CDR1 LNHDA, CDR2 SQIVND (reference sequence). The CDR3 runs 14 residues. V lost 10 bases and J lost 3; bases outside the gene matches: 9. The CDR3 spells CATSRDRGFYEQYF. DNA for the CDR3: TGTGCCACAAGCCGGGACAGGGGTTTCTACGAGCAGTACTTC.

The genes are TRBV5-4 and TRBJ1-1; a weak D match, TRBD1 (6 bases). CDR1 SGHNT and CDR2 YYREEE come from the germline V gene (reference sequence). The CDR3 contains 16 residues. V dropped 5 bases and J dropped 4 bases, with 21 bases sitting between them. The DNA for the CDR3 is TGTGCCAGCAGGACGAACGCAGGGGCTGGAGGCACTGAAGCTTTCTTT. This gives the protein CASRTNAGAGGTEAFF.

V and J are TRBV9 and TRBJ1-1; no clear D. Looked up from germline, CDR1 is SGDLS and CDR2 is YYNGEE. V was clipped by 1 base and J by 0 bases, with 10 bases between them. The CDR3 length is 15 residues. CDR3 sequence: CASSVLVGMNTEAFF. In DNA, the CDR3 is TGTGCCAGCAGCGTATTGGTCGGCATGAACACTGAAGCTTTCTTT.

The CDR3 region is CATADESGANVLTF. The CDR3 coding sequence is TGTGCCACTGCCGATGAATCTGGGGCCAACGTCCTGACTTTC. The genes are TRBV19 and TRBJ2-6; no clear D gene. CDR1 is LNHDA, CDR2 SQIVND, per germline (reference sequence). The V end was cut by 10 bases, the J end by 1 base, with 11 bases between. This CDR3 contains 14 residues.